The 7 T cell receptor beta chains below all came from one sample that was sequenced in a study of regulatory T cells. Primers: 52 TRBV forward and 13 TRBJ reverse. Clones were read by immunoSEQ multiplex PCR, and TCRdb kept only the in-frame ones, dropping some. In the table there are some 21,000 clones, approximately 93% of which are singletons. The specimen sequenced was CD8+ T cells sorted from blood. The source is a child younger than 10 with CD3G deficiency.

The genes are TRBV7-8 and TRBJ2-2; no firm D call. This CDR3 comprises 16 residues. Germline V CDR1 and CDR2: SGHVS, FQNEAQ. The V end was cut by 0 bases, the J end by 2 bases, with 10 bases between. In nucleotides, the CDR3 is TGTGCCAGCAGCTTAGCAAGCGACCCTAACACCGGGGAGCTGTTTTTT. This gives the protein CASSLASDPNTGELFF. The complete variable domain, with remaining parts taken from reference TRBV7-8 and TRBJ2-2, reads GAGVSQSPRYKVAKRGQDVALRCDPISGHVSLFWYQQALGQGPEFLTYFQNEAQLDKSGLPSDRFFAERPEGSVSTLKIQRTQQEDSAVYLCASSLASDPNTGELFFGEGSRLTVL.

The rearrangement joins TRBV5-1 to TRBJ1-2, with a possible D match to TRBD1 (5 bases). The CDR3 runs to 16 residues. V was pared by 4 bases and J by 1 base, with 17 bases between. The germline V gene has CDR1 SGHRS and CDR2 YFSETQ. CDR3 nucleotides: TGCGCCAGCAGCCCCACCTGGAGGGGAAGTAACTATGGCTACACCTTC. Protein: CASSPTWRGSNYGYTF.

The rearrangement links TRBV5-1 to TRBJ2-1, with D hard to call. The CDR3 is 12 residues long. The V end was cut by 0 bases, the J end by 9 bases, with 7 bases between. CDR1 and CDR2 from the germline V gene are SGHRS and YFSETQ. The CDR3 bases are TGCGCCAGCAGCTTGGTATCGGGTGAGCAGTTCTTC. It is translated as CASSLVSGEQFF.

The CDR3 sequence is CATQTVNQPQHF. In DNA form, the CDR3 reads TGTGCCACCCAGACAGTCAATCAGCCCCAGCATTTT. The chain uses TRBV28 and TRBJ1-5; D perhaps matches TRBD1 (5 bases). Germline V gene data show CDR1 as MDHEN and CDR2 as SYDVKM. Trimming shortened V by 10 bases and J by 3 bases, and 10 bases separated the two germline ends. The CDR3 is 12 amino acids.

The chain employs TRBV28 and TRBJ1-1; no firm D call. V was cut by 5 bases and J by 0 bases, with 10 bases left in between. Germline CDR1 and CDR2: MDHEN and SYDVKM. CDR3 length equals 14 residues. CDR3 amino acids: CASSGPAMNTEAFF. CDR3 coding DNA: TGTGCCAGCAGTGGGCCAGCCATGAACACTGAAGCTTTCTTT.

A remark on this clone: This sample also contains other DNA sequences that code for the same CDR3. V is TRBV28 and J is TRBJ1-2; maybe TRBD1 (6 bases). The germline V gene encodes CDR1 MDHEN and CDR2 SYDVKM. The CDR3 is made up of 13 amino acids. Trimming pared 6 bases from V and 2 bases from J, leaving 10 bases between. Here the CDR3 DNA reads TGTGCCAGCAGCCTGACAGGAAACTATGGCTACACCTTC. It translates to CASSLTGNYGYTF.

This clone has only one observation. The V call is TRBV7-8, the J call TRBJ2-7; D is unclear. Germline loops: CDR1 SGHVS, CDR2 FQNEAQ. Trimming left V 4 bases short and J 6 bases short, with 7 bases between. CDR3 length: 11 amino acids. CDR3 coding DNA: TGTGCCAGCAGCTCCGGCCCCGAGCAGTACTTC. Protein product: CASSSGPEQYF.